Below, 26 T cell receptor beta chains from the same sample are listed, as sequenced in a study of shared clonotypes between healthy human individuals. Measured with immunoSEQ multiplex PCR; TCRdb has only the in-frame clones, and not every one. The sample carries 2,500,000 or so clones, approximately 90% recorded once. Sequenced: naive CD4+ T cells from PBMCs. Subset in this sample: CD45RA+ positively selected. Receptor source: a young man in good health. Some clones in this sample may be carry-over from other donors' samples.

The chain uses TRBV19 and TRBJ1-2; D is unresolved. CDR3 size: 13 residues. V lost 5 bases to trimming and J lost 4 bases, with 11 bases between them. Germline CDR1 and CDR2: LNHDA and SQIVND (reference sequence). Here the CDR3 reads CASSPRTAYGYTF. The CDR3 DNA reads as TGTGCCAGTAGTCCTAGGACGGCCTATGGCTACACCTTC. Filled out from reference TRBV19 and TRBJ1-2, the complete variable domain reads DGGITQSPKYLFRKEGQNVTLSCEQNLNHDAMYWYRQDPGQGLRLIYYSQIVNDFQKGDIAEGYSVSREKKESFPLTVTSAQKNPTAFYLCASSPRTAYGYTFGSGTRLTVV.

The V call is TRBV28, the J call TRBJ2-7; 8 nucleotides align to TRBD2. The CDR3 has 14 amino acids. The V and J ends lost 6 bases and 5 bases, in that order; junction bases with no gene match: 9. CDR1 and CDR2 from the germline V gene are MDHEN and SYDVKM. DNA of the CDR3: TGTGCCAGCAGCCCGGGAGGGGGGCTTCACGAGCAGTACTTC. It codes for CASSPGGGLHEQYF.

The chain recombines TRBV4-1 with TRBJ2-5; D is unclear. The CDR3 consists of 12 residues. Trimming left V 8 bases short and J 4 bases short, with 11 bases between. The germline V gene encodes CDR1 MGHRA and CDR2 YSYEKL. CDR3 nucleotide sequence: TGCGCCAGCGGCGGCCCCAGAGAGACCCAGTACTTC. This gives the protein CASGGPRETQYF.

The chain employs TRBV7-2 and TRBJ1-2, with D maybe TRBD1 (5 bases). Trimming pared 7 bases from V and 8 bases from J, leaving 14 bases between. The CDR3 contains 12 residues. Germline V CDR1 and CDR2: SGHTA, FQGNSA. CDR3 in DNA: TGTGCCAGCACTACGGACTGGGACGGCTACACCTTC. It specifies CASTTDWDGYTF.

The table lists this clone with a few counts. The sample holds other DNA sequences that translate to the same CDR3. This chain joins TRBV11-2 and TRBJ1-1; no clear D. V lost 1 base and J lost 0, with 3 bases in between. This CDR3 is 13 amino acids long. Germline assignment: CDR1 SGHAT and CDR2 FQNNGV. The CDR3 bases are TGTGCCAGCAGCTTAGTATTGAACACTGAAGCTTTCTTT. Protein sequence: CASSLVLNTEAFF.

The chain carries TRBV11-2 and TRBJ2-7; 8 bases agree with TRBD1. The CDR3 is 12 amino acids. Per the germline V gene, CDR1 is SGHAT and CDR2 is FQNNGV. The ends lost 9 bases at V and 5 bases at J; junction bases unmatched: 6. Here the CDR3 DNA reads TGTGCCAGTTCGACAGGGGAGCACGAGCAGTACTTC. Protein product: CASSTGEHEQYF.

The chain is built from TRBV6-1 and TRBJ1-5; D is undetermined. CDR1 and CDR2 from the germline V gene are MNHNS and SASEGT. The CDR3 consists of 14 residues. V lost 8 bases and J 0 bases, leaving 11 bases between the germline ends. For the CDR3, the DNA is TGTGCCAGCCTCGACTGGTATAGCAATCAGCCCCAGCATTTT. It encodes CASLDWYSNQPQHF.

In its sample, this clone was seen a few times. The chain carries TRBV28 and TRBJ1-1, with D possibly TRBD1 on 5 matching bases. The V and J ends lost 6 bases and 4 bases respectively, with 18 bases between them. The germline V gene encodes CDR1 MDHEN and CDR2 SYDVKM. There are 15 residues in the CDR3. The CDR3 coding sequence is TGTGCCAGCAGCTACTTCAGGGTTCGGGGCACTGAAGCTTTCTTT. It encodes CASSYFRVRGTEAFF.

The chain employs TRBV7-9 and TRBJ2-2; unclear D gene. Germline CDR1 SEHNR, CDR2 FQNEAQ (reference sequence). V dropped 1 base and J dropped 6 bases, with 9 bases sitting between them. This CDR3 is built from 14 residues. The CDR3 sequence: CASSLVVAPGELFF. Written as DNA, the CDR3 is TGTGCCAGCAGCTTAGTCGTAGCCCCCGGGGAGCTGTTTTTT.

This chain uses TRBV11-2 with TRBJ1-4; 9 bases match TRBD1. The germline V gene has CDR1 SGHAT and CDR2 FQNNGV. The CDR3 has 16 residues. V was pared by 5 bases and J by 0 bases, with 4 bases of the junction left unmatched. The CDR3 sequence: CASSLRQGATNEKLFF. CDR3 bases: TGTGCCAGCAGCCTCAGACAGGGGGCAACTAATGAAAAACTGTTTTTT. Using reference TRBV11-2 and TRBJ1-4 for the parts outside the CDR3, the full variable domain is EAGVAQSPRYKIIEKRQSVAFWCNPISGHATLYWYQQILGQGPKLLIQFQNNGVVDDSQLPKDRFSAERLKGVDSTLKIQPAKLEDSAVYLCASSLRQGATNEKLFFGSGTQLSVL.

The V and J genes are TRBV5-1 and TRBJ2-5; D ambiguous. Germline V gives CDR1 SGHRS, CDR2 YFSETQ. The CDR3 has 16 amino acids. Trimming cost V 7 bases and J 1 base, with 20 bases left between them. CDR3 sequence reads: CASPPEFTESQETQYF. The CDR3 DNA reads as TGCGCCAGCCCGCCTGAATTTACTGAGTCCCAAGAGACCCAGTACTTC.

The chain employs TRBV28 and TRBJ2-4; 14 bases match TRBD2. Germline CDR1 MDHEN, CDR2 SYDVKM. CDR3 length equals 16 residues. After removal of 2 bases from V and 9 bases from J, the junction contained 6 bases not matched to a gene. CDR3: CASSLAGTSGGGIQYF. CDR3 in DNA: TGTGCCAGCAGTTTAGCCGGGACTAGCGGGGGTGGCATTCAGTACTTC.

The J gene is TRBJ1-1, the V gene TRBV30, with 12 nucleotides matching TRBD1. The V segment lost 3 bases and the J segment 3 bases; nucleotides outside the gene matches: 2. The germline V gene has CDR1 GTSNPN and CDR2 SVGIG (reference sequence). The CDR3 length is 14 residues. CDR3 region: CAWRGQGAYTEAFF. CDR3 coding DNA: TGTGCCTGGAGGGGACAGGGGGCTTACACTGAAGCTTTCTTT.

This chain joins TRBV29-1 and TRBJ1-2, with 7 positions matching TRBD1. This CDR3 is built from 13 residues. Trimming removed 7 bases from V and 3 bases from J; junction bases left unmatched: 8. Looked up from germline, CDR1 is SQVTM and CDR2 is ANQGSEA. The CDR3 region is CSASDRVYYGYTF. The CDR3 region has the DNA TGCAGCGCCAGTGACAGGGTCTACTATGGCTACACCTTC.

This clone was detected only a few times. The chain combines TRBV6-5 with TRBJ2-7; 10 bases match TRBD2. The trim removed 6 bases at V and 6 bases at J, leaving 2 bases unmatched. This CDR3 is built from 12 residues. Germline lookup yields CDR1 MNHEY and CDR2 SVGAGI. The CDR3 coding sequence is TGTGCCAGCAGGGCTAGCGGGAGCGAGCAGTACTTC. Translation gives CASRASGSEQYF.

This chain connects TRBV5-4 to TRBJ2-3; D possibly corresponds to TRBD2 (5 bases). Germline loops: CDR1 SGHNT, CDR2 YYREEE (reference sequence). V lost 4 bases and J lost 0, with 9 bases in between. The CDR3 spans 14 residues. The chain's CDR3 is CASSPRTSTDTQYF. The CDR3 DNA follows: TGTGCCAGCAGCCCACGGACTAGCACAGATACGCAGTATTTT.

In regard to this clone: Other DNA sequences from this sample encode an identical CDR3 as well. V gene TRBV7-2 combines with J gene TRBJ2-5; 7 bases map to TRBD2. The trim removed 1 base at V and 5 bases at J, leaving 4 bases unmatched. Germline assignment: CDR1 SGHTA and CDR2 FQGNSA. The CDR3 covers 14 residues. The CDR3 coding sequence is TGTGCCAGCAGCTTAGTACGAGCGGGGGAGACCCAGTACTTC. Protein product: CASSLVRAGETQYF.

CDR3 sequence: CASSLWTGSSYNEQFF. DNA for the CDR3: TGTGCCAGCAGTTTGTGGACAGGGAGCTCCTACAATGAGCAGTTCTTC. The chain uses TRBV28 and TRBJ2-1; 8 bases map to TRBD1. Trimming took 3 bases from V and 0 from J; bases not matched to a gene: 4. Germline V gene sequence: CDR1 MDHEN, CDR2 SYDVKM. The CDR3 spans 16 residues.

The chain uses TRBV14 and TRBJ1-1; tentatively, D is TRBD1 (6 bases). The V and J ends lost 3 bases and 3 bases respectively, with 14 bases between them. Germline V gene sequence: CDR1 SGHDN, CDR2 FVKESK. CDR3 length equals 15 residues. The chain's CDR3 is CASSQGGRGYTEAFF. The CDR3 DNA sequence: TGTGCCAGCAGCCAGGGTGGCAGGGGATACACTGAAGCTTTCTTT.

The chain has TRBV12-5 and TRBJ2-7; D possibly corresponds to TRBD1 (6 bases). CDR1 is LGHNT, CDR2 FRNRAP, per germline. Trimming removed 6 bases from V and 6 bases from J, with 12 bases in between. The CDR3 is 12 amino acids. CDR3 coding DNA: TGTGCTAGTGGGACGGGACACGGCGAGCAGTACTTC. Protein sequence: CASGTGHGEQYF.

This clone has just one count. The chain employs TRBV19 and TRBJ2-1, with unresolved D. The CDR3 spans 11 residues. Trimming removed 0 bases at V and 10 bases at J, with 4 bases between. The germline V gene encodes CDR1 LNHDA and CDR2 SQIVND (reference sequence). The CDR3 sequence is CASSIDLEQFF. For the CDR3, the DNA is TGTGCCAGTAGTATAGACCTGGAGCAGTTCTTC.

With regard to this clone: The same CDR3 also results from other DNA sequences found in this sample. The chain is built from TRBV28 and TRBJ1-5; maybe TRBD1 (5 bases). V lost 6 bases and J 6 bases, leaving 9 bases between the germline ends. Germline V gene sequence: CDR1 MDHEN, CDR2 SYDVKM. CDR3 length: 12 residues. The CDR3 coding sequence is TGTGCCAGCAGAGCGGGGGGTCAGCCCCAGCATTTT. This encodes CASRAGGQPQHF.

In regard to this clone: At one boundary the junction diverges from the germline segment, which might be a read error. The genes are TRBV2 and TRBJ2-5, with TRBD2 matching 14 bases. This CDR3 has 14 amino acids. Germline V CDR1 and CDR2: SNHLY, FYNNEI. The CDR3 DNA sequence: TGTGCCAGCAGGGAAGGGACTAGCGGGGGGACCCAGTACTTC. Its translation: CASREGTSGGTQYF.

The V call is TRBV28, the J call TRBJ1-5; 9 bases are a match to TRBD1. The CDR3 runs 15 residues. Trimming cost V 6 bases and J 3 bases; bases outside gene matches: 6. Germline CDR1 reads MDHEN; CDR2 reads SYDVKM. The CDR3 DNA follows: TGTGCCAGCAGAACGACAGGGGGGTACAATCAGCCCCAGCATTTT. This gives the protein CASRTTGGYNQPQHF.

The rearrangement uses TRBV11-2 and TRBJ2-2, with 10 bases aligning to TRBD2. The CDR3 extends over 17 amino acids. With 2 bases clipped from V and 6 bases from J, the junction kept 9 bases outside the gene matches. Looked up from germline, CDR1 is SGHAT and CDR2 is FQNNGV. The CDR3 sequence: CASSLLAAGGPAGELFF. The CDR3 DNA follows: TGTGCCAGCAGCTTACTCGCAGCGGGAGGGCCCGCCGGGGAGCTGTTTTTT.

V usage is TRBV4-2 and J usage is TRBJ2-1; D not resolved. Trimming pared 0 bases from V and 0 bases from J, leaving 12 bases between. The CDR3 totals 17 residues. Germline lookup yields CDR1 LGHNA and CDR2 YNFKEQ. CDR3 coding DNA: TGTGCCAGCAGCCAAGATTCGGCTACCCTCTCCTACAATGAGCAGTTCTTC. Its protein is CASSQDSATLSYNEQFF.